One T cell receptor (beta chain) is described in this entry. What it binds is not known. This entry comes from a study of T cell repertoires in cytomegalovirus infection. The CDR3 sequence is 15 residues long. The V segment lost 4 bases and the J segment 1 base; nucleotides outside the gene matches: 3. The germline V gene encodes CDR1 MNHNS and CDR2 SASEGT. TCRdb independently ran MiXCR on the reads; one entry per CDR3 protein. Of 450,000 to 550,000 distinct CDR3 sequences in the sample, approximately 40% were seen once. The TCR comes from a human donor in good health (CMV status not recorded). Some clones in this sample may be carry-over from other donors' samples. The specimen comprised cultured PBMCs, sampled from culture after CMV antigen stimulation. The genes are TRBV6-1 and TRBJ1-5, with TRBD1 matching 8 bases. CDR3 loop: CASSGWDRSNQPQHF. The CDR3, as DNA: TGTGCCAGCAGTGGGTGGGACAGGAGCAATCAGCCCCAGCATTTT.